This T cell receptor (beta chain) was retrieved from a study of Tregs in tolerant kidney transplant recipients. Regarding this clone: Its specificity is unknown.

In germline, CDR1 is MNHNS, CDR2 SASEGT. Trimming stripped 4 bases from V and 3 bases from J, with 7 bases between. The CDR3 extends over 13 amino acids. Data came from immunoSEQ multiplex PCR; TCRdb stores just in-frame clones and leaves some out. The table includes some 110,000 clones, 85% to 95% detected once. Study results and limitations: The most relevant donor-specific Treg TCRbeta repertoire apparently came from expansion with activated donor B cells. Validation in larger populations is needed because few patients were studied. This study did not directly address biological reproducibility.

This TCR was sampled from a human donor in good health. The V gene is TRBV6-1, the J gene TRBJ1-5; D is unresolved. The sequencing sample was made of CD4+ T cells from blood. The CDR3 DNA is TGTGCCAGCAGTGGGGTGGACAATCAGCCCCAGCATTTT. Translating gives CASSGVDNQPQHF.